These 16 T cell receptor beta chains came from one sample sequenced in a study of blood T cell repertoires in COVID-19. The protocol was immunoSEQ multiplex PCR, while the TCRdb copy is restricted to in-frame clones and leaves out a portion. Here the sample spans about 200,000 clones, approximately 85% being singletons. The sequenced sample was peripheral blood. The receptors were gathered from a woman aged 80 or over with acute or convalescent COVID-19.

The J gene is TRBJ1-1, the V gene TRBV7-9; D is unresolved. CDR3 length equals 11 residues. Trimming removed 6 bases at V and 5 bases at J, with 7 bases between. Germline values: CDR1 SEHNR, CDR2 FQNEAQ (reference sequence). The CDR3 protein is CASSLYTEAFF. As DNA, the CDR3 is TGTGCCAGCAGTCTATATACTGAAGCTTTCTTT. The full variable domain, with the rest looked up from reference TRBV7-9 and TRBJ1-1, is DTGVSQNPRHKITKRGQNVTFRCDPISEHNRLYWYRQTLGQGPEFLTYFQNEAQLEKSRLLSDRFSAERPKGSFSTLEIQRTEQGDSAMYLCASSLYTEAFFGQGTRLTVV.

The chain is built from TRBV6-1 and TRBJ2-7, with 8 bases identical to TRBD2. The CDR3 sequence is 14 residues long. V trimming: 3 bases; J trimming: 2 bases; junction bases outside the gene matches: 3. Per germline, CDR1 MNHNS and CDR2 SASEGT. The CDR3 nucleotides read TGTGCCAGCAGTGAGCCGGGACTAGCCTACGAGCAGTACTTC. Residues: CASSEPGLAYEQYF.

V and J are TRBV19 and TRBJ2-3, with 9 nucleotides matching TRBD1. Germline assignment: CDR1 LNHDA and CDR2 SQIVND (reference sequence). The CDR3 is 14 residues long. V lost 9 bases, J lost 1 base, and 5 bases stayed unmatched. The CDR3 here is CASETGGGTDTQYF. The CDR3 bases are TGTGCCAGCGAAACAGGGGGCGGCACAGATACGCAGTATTTT.

This chain links TRBV19 with TRBJ2-1; 9 bases are shared with TRBD2. The CDR3 is 15 amino acids. Germline CDR1 reads LNHDA; CDR2 reads SQIVND (reference sequence). With V trimmed by 3 bases and J by 10 bases, 10 bases remained unmatched. This CDR3 reads CASSIKGTSRLEQFF. CDR3 bases: TGTGCCAGTAGTATCAAGGGGACTAGCCGGTTGGAGCAGTTCTTC.

The gene calls are TRBV6-1 and TRBJ1-5, with D hard to call. The CDR3 contains 16 residues. V gave up 1 base and J gave up 7 bases, with 17 bases separating them. The germline V gene has CDR1 MNHNS and CDR2 SASEGT. The CDR3 here is CASSEGVGAIGQPQHF. The DNA of the CDR3 is TGTGCCAGCAGTGAAGGGGTGGGAGCTATCGGCCAGCCCCAGCATTTT.

The chain combines TRBV22-1 with TRBJ2-5; TRBD2 reflects the table's D call only, with no check against the DNA. TRBV22-1 is a known pseudogene. This CDR3 region has 18 residues. Written as DNA, the CDR3 is TGTCCTGGGAGCGCACCTTCGACTAGGATCTCGATCAGCGAGACCCAGTACTTC. As protein: CPGSAPSTRISISETQYF.

The gene calls are TRBV30 and TRBJ2-1, with D perhaps TRBD2 (5 bases). The V gene lost 0 bases and the J gene lost 4 bases, with 16 bases spanning the gap. The CDR3 is made up of 16 amino acids. Germline CDR1 is GTSNPN and CDR2 is SVGIG (reference sequence). The CDR3 here is CAWSVPRAVGYNEQFF. The DNA of the CDR3 is TGTGCCTGGAGTGTACCGAGGGCTGTGGGATACAATGAGCAGTTCTTC.

The chain joins TRBV5-1 to TRBJ2-5; 9 bases line up with TRBD2. V shed 0 bases and J 1 base; nucleotides not matched to a gene: 4. The CDR3 runs 16 residues. Per the germline V gene, CDR1 is SGHRS and CDR2 is YFSETQ. In DNA form, the CDR3 reads TGCGCCAGCAGCTTGGAACTAGCGGGTTTCCAAGAGACCCAGTACTTC. This codes for CASSLELAGFQETQYF.

The rearrangement uses TRBV12-3 or TRBV12-4 and TRBJ1-2; D is uncertain. The CDR3 has 11 residues. Trimming shortened V by 4 bases and J by 5 bases, and 5 bases separated the two germline ends. This CDR3 reads CASSSGYGYTF. The CDR3 nucleotides read TGTGCCAGCAGTTCCGGTTATGGCTACACCTTC.

This sequence joins TRBV9 and TRBJ1-1, with D perhaps matching TRBD1 (5 bases). CDR3 length equals 17 residues. Germline V lookup: CDR1 SGDLS, CDR2 YYNGEE. Deletions cut 0 bases from V and 8 bases from J, with 23 bases between. CDR3 residues: CASSVGGRRPGRGEAFF. As DNA, the CDR3 is TGTGCCAGCAGCGTAGGTGGTAGACGGCCAGGGCGGGGAGAAGCTTTCTTT.

The chain combines TRBV14 with TRBJ2-1, with D possibly being TRBD1 (5 bases). The CDR3 has 16 residues. Per germline, CDR1 SGHDN and CDR2 FVKESK. V dropped 2 bases and J dropped 0 bases, with 11 bases sitting between them. CDR3 loop: CASSQWGPSSYNEQFF. CDR3 DNA sequence: TGTGCCAGCAGCCAATGGGGCCCATCCTCCTACAATGAGCAGTTCTTC.

V usage is TRBV11-1 and J usage is TRBJ2-1; D possibly corresponds to TRBD2 (6 bases). V lost 1 base and J 3 bases, leaving 10 bases between the germline ends. This CDR3 comprises 15 residues. Germline V gene lookup returns CDR1 SGHAT and CDR2 FQDESV (reference sequence). The CDR3 DNA follows: TGTGCCAGCAGCTTAGGCGGGGAATTCTACAATGAGCAGTTCTTC. Translated: CASSLGGEFYNEQFF.

This chain joins TRBV27 and TRBJ1-6; D gene ambiguous. Germline V lookup: CDR1 MNHEY, CDR2 SMNVEV (reference sequence). This CDR3 comprises 15 residues. The V end was cut by 6 bases, the J end by 7 bases, with 16 bases between. CDR3 bases: TGTGCCAGCAGGGTGGGAGAGGGATTGAATTCACCCCTCCACTTT. It translates to CASRVGEGLNSPLHF.

This clone was found a few times. The chain links TRBV7-2 to TRBJ1-2; D ambiguous. CDR1 is SGHTA and CDR2 is FQGNSA in the germline V gene. With 0 bases removed from V and 2 bases from J, the gap between germline ends came to 13 bases. There are 16 residues in the CDR3. The CDR3 region has the DNA TGTGCCAGCAGCTTAGCCCTTCCCAGAATCAACTATGGCTACACCTTC. It specifies CASSLALPRINYGYTF.

The chain uses TRBV27 and TRBJ2-7; 8 bases agree with TRBD1. Germline values: CDR1 MNHEY, CDR2 SMNVEV (reference sequence). The CDR3 length is 15 residues. Germline trimming cut 5 bases from V and 2 bases from J; bases unmatched to any gene: 8. CDR3 protein: CASSITGGPTYEQYF. DNA for the CDR3: TGTGCCAGCAGTATTACAGGGGGACCTACCTACGAGCAGTACTTC.

For the CDR3, the DNA is TGTGCCAGCAGCCAGGGACAGGGTAGCACCGGGGAGCTGTTTTTT. Protein sequence: CASSQGQGSTGELFF. The rearrangement uses TRBV7-3 and TRBJ2-2; 9 nucleotides align to TRBD1. The V gene's germline CDR1 is SGHTA and CDR2 FQGTGA. The CDR3 has 15 amino acids. Unmatched junction bases numbered 5, after V lost 5 bases and J lost 4 bases.